This T cell receptor beta chain was sequenced in a study of blood T cell repertoires in COVID-19. Looking at the study overall: Donors in the United States, Italy and Spain gave samples during acute or convalescent COVID-19.

Assay: immunoSEQ multiplex PCR; the TCRdb copy retains only in-frame clones and omits some. The data show fewer than 200,000 clones, around 80% seen once. The CDR3 totals 14 residues. The germline V gene encodes CDR1 ENHRY and CDR2 SYGVKD. J was trimmed by 6 bases and V by 11 bases; bases with no gene match: 8. Donors in Cohort 3 counted as recovered after two negative PCRs, clearance, or symptom resolution. This chain uses TRBV10-3 with TRBJ2-2, with 11 bases identical to TRBD1. The TCR sequence derives from a man aged 50 to 59 who had recovered from COVID-19. Sequencing was done on a sample of PBMCs or T cells enriched from blood (not recorded which). The CDR3 loop is CASPRDRGSGELFF. CDR3 DNA sequence: TGTGCCTCTCCCCGGGACAGGGGGTCCGGGGAGCTGTTTTTT.